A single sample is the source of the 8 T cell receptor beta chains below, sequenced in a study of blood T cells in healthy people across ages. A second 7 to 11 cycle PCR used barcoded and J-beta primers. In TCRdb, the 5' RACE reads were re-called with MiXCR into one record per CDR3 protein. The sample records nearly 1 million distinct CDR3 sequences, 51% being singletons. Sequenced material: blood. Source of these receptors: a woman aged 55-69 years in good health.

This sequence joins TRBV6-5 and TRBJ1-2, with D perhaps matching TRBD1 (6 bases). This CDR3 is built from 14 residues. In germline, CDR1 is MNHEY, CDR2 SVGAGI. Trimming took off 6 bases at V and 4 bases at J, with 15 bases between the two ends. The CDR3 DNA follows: TGTGCCAGCAGGCAACAGGGTGGCGGCTATGGCTACACCTTC. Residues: CASRQQGGGYGYTF.

CDR3 bases: TGTGCCAGCAGACGAAGCATCACGGGGAACATTCAGTACTTC. Amino acid sequence: CASRRSITGNIQYF. V and J are TRBV28 and TRBJ2-4; tentatively, D is TRBD2 (5 bases). The V gene lost 6 bases and the J gene lost 7 bases, with 16 bases spanning the gap. There are 14 residues in the CDR3. CDR1 is MDHEN, CDR2 SYDVKM, per germline.

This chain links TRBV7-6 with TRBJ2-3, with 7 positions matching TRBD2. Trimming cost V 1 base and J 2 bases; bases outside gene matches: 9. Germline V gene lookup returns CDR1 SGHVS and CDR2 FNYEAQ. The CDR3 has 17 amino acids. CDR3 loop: CASSLVPGLGFTDTQYF. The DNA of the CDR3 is TGTGCCAGCAGCTTAGTCCCTGGACTAGGGTTCACAGATACGCAGTATTTT. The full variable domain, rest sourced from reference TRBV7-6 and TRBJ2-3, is GAGVSQSPRYKVTKRGQDVALRCDPISGHVSLYWYRQALGQGPEFLTYFNYEAQQDKSGLPNDRFSAERPEGSISTLTIQRTEQRDSAMYRCASSLVPGLGFTDTQYFGPGTRLTVL.

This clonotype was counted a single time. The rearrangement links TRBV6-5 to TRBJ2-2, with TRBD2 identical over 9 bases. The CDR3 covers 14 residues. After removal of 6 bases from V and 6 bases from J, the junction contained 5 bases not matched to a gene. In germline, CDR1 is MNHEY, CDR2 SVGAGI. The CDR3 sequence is CASSMGTSPGELFF. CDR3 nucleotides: TGTGCCAGCAGCATGGGGACTAGCCCCGGGGAGCTGTTTTTT.

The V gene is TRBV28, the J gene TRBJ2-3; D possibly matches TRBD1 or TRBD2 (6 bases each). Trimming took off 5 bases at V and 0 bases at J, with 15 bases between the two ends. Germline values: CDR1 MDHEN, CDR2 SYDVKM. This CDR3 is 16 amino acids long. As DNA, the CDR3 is TGTGCCAGCAGTACCCGACCGGGGGCTAGCACAGATACGCAGTATTTT. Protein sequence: CASSTRPGASTDTQYF.

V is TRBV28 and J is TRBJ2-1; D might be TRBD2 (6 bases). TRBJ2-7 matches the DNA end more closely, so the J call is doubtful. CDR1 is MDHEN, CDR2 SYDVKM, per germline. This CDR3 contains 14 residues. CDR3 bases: TGTGCCAGCACCCGGGGGTTCTCCTACAATGAGCAGTACTTC. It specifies CASTRGFSYNEQYF.

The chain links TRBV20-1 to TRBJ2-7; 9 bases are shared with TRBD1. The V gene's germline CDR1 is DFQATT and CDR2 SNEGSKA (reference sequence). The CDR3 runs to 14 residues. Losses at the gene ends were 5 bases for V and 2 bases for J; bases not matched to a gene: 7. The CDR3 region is CSAVRTGVPYEQYF. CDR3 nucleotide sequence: TGCAGTGCTGTTAGGACAGGGGTCCCCTACGAGCAGTACTTC.

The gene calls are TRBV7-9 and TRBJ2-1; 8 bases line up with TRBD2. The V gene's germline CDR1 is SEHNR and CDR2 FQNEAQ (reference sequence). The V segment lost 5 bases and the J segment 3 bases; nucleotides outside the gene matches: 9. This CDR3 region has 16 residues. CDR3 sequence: CASSLGWLAGYNEQFF. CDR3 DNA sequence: TGTGCCAGCAGCCTAGGGTGGCTAGCGGGCTACAATGAGCAGTTCTTC.